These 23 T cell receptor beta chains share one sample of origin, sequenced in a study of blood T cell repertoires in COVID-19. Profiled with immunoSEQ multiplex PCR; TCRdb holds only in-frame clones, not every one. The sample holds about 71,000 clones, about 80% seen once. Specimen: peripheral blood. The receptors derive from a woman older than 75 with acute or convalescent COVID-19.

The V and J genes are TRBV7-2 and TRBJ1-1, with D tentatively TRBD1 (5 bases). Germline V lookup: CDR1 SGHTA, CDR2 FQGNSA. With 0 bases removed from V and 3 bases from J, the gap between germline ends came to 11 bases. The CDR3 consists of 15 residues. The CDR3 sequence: CASSLALWGDTEAFF. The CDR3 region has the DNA TGTGCCAGCAGCTTAGCGCTTTGGGGGGACACTGAAGCTTTCTTT.

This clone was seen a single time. For the CDR3, the DNA is TGTGCCAGCAGCTCCTTTGAGGCAGATACGCAGTATTTT. As protein: CASSSFEADTQYF. The chain carries TRBV7-2 and TRBJ2-3; the D is unclear. Between the trimmed V and J ends, which lost 4 bases and 4 bases, there was a span of 9 bases. The CDR3 spans 13 residues. The V gene's germline CDR1 is SGHTA and CDR2 FQGNSA.

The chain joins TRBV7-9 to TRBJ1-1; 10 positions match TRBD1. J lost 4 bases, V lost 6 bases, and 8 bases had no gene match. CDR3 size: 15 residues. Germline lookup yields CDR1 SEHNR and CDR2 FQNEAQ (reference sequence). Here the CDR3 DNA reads TGTGCCAGCAGTTGGACAGGGGGATGGGGCACTGAAGCTTTCTTT. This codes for CASSWTGGWGTEAFF.

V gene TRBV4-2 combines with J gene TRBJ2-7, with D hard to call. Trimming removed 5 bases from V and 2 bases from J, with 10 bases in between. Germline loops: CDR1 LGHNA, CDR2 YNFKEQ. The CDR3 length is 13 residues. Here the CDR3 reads CASSEAGPYEQYF. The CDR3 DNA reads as TGTGCCAGCAGCGAAGCAGGCCCCTACGAGCAGTACTTC.

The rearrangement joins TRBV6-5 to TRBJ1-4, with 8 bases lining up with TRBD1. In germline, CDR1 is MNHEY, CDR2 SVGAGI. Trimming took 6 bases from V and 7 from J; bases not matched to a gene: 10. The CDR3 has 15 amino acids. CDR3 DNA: TGTGCCAGCAGCCAAGGACAGGGTGGGACTGAAAAACTGTTTTTT. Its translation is CASSQGQGGTEKLFF.

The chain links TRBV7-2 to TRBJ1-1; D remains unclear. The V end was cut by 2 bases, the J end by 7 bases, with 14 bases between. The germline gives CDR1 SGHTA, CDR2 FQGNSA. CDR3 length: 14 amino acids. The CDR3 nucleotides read TGTGCCAGCAGCTTACCTCCCACTGACTTTGAAGCTTTCTTT. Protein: CASSLPPTDFEAFF.

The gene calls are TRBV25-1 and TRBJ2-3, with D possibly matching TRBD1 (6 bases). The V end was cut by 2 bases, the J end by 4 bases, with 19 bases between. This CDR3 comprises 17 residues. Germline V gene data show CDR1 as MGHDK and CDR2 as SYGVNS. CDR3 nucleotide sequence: TGTGCCAGCAGTGAAGGGGGCCATATGTGGAGGTCAGATACGCAGTATTTT. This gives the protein CASSEGGHMWRSDTQYF.

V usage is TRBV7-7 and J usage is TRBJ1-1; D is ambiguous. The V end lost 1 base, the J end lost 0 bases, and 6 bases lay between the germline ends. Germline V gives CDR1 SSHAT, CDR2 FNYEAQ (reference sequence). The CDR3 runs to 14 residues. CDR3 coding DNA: TGTGCCAGCAGCTTAGGGCAGTTGAACACTGAAGCTTTCTTT. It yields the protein CASSLGQLNTEAFF.

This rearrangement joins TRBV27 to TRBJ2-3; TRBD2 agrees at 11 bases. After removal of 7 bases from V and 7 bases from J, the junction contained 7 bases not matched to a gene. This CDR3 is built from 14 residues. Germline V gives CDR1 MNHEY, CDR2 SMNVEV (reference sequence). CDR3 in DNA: TGTGCCAGCAATCTAGCGGGAGGTTTAAATACGCAGTATTTT. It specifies CASNLAGGLNTQYF.

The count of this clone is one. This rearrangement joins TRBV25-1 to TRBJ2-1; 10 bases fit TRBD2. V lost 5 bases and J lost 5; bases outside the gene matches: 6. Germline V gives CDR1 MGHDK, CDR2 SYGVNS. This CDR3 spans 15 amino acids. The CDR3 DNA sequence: TGTGCCAGCAGTAAAACTAGCGGGATGAACAATGAGCAGTTCTTC. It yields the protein CASSKTSGMNNEQFF.

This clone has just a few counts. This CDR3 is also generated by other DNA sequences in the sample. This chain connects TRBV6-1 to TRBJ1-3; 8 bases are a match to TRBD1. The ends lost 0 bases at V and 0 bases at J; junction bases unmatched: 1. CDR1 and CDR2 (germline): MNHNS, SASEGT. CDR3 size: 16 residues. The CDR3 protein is CASSEAGQGSGNTIYF. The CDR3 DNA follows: TGTGCCAGCAGTGAAGCCGGACAGGGCTCTGGAAACACCATATATTTT.

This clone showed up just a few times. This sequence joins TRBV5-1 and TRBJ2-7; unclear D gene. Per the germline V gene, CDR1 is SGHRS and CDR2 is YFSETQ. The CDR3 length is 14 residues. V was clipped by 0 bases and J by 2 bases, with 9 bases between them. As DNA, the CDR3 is TGCGCCAGCAGCTTGGAACAGTTTCCCTACGAGCAGTACTTC. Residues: CASSLEQFPYEQYF.

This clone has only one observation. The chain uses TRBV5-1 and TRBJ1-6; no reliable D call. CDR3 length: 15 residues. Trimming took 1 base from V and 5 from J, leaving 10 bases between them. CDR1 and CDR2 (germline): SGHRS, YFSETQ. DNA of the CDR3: TGCGCCAGCAGCTTGAGTAACTACGATAATTCACCCCTCCACTTT. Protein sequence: CASSLSNYDNSPLHF.

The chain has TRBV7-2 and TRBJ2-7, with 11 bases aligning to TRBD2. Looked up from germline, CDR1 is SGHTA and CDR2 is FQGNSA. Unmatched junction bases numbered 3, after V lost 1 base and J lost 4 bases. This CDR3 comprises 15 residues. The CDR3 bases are TGTGCCAGCAGCTTAGTGGGACTAGCGGAGTACGAGCAGTACTTC. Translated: CASSLVGLAEYEQYF.

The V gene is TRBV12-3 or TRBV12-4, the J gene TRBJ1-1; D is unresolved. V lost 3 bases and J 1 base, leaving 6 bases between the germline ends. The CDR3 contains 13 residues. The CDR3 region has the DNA TGTGCCAGCAGTTTCAACGGGAACACTGAAGCTTTCTTT. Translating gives CASSFNGNTEAFF.

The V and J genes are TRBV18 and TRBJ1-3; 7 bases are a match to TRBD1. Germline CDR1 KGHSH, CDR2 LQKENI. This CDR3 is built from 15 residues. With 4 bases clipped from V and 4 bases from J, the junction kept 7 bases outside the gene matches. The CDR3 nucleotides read TGTGCCAGCTCACTCGGGACAGTTGTAGGAAACACCATATATTTT. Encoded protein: CASSLGTVVGNTIYF.

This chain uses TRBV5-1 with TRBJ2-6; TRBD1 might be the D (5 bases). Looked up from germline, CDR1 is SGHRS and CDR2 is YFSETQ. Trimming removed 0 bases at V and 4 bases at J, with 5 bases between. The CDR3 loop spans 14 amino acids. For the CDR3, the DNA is TGCGCCAGCAGCTTGGAGGGGGGGGCCAACGTCCTGACTTTC. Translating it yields CASSLEGGANVLTF.

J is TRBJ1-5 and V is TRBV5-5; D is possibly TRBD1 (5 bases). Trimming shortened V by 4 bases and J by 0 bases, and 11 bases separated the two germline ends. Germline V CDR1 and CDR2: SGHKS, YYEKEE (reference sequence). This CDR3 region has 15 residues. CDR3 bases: TGTGCCAGCAGCAAAACAGGCAATAGCAATCAGCCCCAGCATTTT. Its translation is CASSKTGNSNQPQHF.

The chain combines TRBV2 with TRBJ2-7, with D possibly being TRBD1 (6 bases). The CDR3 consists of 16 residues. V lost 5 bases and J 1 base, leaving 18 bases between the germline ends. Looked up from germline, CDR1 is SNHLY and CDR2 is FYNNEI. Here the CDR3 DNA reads TGTGCCAGCAGTCCCCTATACAGGGTGCTATCCTACGAGCAGTACTTC. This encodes CASSPLYRVLSYEQYF.

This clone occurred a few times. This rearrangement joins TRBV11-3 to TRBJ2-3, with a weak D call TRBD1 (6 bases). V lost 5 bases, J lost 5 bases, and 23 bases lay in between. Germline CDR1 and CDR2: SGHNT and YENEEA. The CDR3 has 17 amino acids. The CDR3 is CASSRNTGHPSVDTQYF. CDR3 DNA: TGTGCCAGCAGCAGAAACACGGGACACCCGAGCGTAGATACGCAGTATTTT.

The CDR3 nucleotides read TGCGCCAGCAGCTTGGGAGGGGGCGATGGCTACACCTTC. As protein: CASSLGGGDGYTF. The rearrangement joins TRBV5-1 to TRBJ1-2; the match to TRBD1 covers 7 bases. J lost 6 bases, V lost 0 bases, and 2 bases had no gene match. The germline CDR1 and CDR2 sequences are SGHRS and YFSETQ. The CDR3 loop spans 13 amino acids.

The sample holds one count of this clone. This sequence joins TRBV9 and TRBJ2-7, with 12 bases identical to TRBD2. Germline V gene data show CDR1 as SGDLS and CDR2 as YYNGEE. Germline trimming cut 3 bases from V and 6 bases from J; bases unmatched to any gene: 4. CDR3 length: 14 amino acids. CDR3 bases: TGTGCCAGCAGCGAGGGGGGACTAGCGGGCGAGCAGTACTTC. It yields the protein CASSEGGLAGEQYF.

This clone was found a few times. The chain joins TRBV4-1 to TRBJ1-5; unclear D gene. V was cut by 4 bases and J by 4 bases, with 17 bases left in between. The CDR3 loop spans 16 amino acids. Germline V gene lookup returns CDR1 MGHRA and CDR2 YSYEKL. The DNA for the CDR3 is TGCGCCAGCAGCCCCTTATATCCGGGTTTAAATCAGCCCCAGCATTTT. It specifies CASSPLYPGLNQPQHF.